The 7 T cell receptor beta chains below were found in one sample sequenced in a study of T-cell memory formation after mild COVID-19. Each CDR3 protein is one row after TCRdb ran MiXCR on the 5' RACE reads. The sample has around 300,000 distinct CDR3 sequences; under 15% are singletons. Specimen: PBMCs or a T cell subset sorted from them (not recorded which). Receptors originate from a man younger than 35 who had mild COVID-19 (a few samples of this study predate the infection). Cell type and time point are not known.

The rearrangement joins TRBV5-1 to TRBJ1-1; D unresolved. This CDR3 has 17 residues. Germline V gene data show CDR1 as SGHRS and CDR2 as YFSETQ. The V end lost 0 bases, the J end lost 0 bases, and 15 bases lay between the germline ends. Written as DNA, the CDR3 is TGCGCCAGCAGCTTGGGGGTAAGGGAGTACGTGAACACTGAAGCTTTCTTT. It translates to CASSLGVREYVNTEAFF.

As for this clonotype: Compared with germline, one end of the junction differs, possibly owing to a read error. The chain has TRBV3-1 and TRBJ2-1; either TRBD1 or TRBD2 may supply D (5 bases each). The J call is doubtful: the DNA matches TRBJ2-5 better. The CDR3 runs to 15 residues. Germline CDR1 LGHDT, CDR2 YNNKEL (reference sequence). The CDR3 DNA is TGTGCCAGCAGCCAAGGGGCCGGGACGGAGGAGAACCAGTACTTC. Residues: CASSQGAGTEENQYF.

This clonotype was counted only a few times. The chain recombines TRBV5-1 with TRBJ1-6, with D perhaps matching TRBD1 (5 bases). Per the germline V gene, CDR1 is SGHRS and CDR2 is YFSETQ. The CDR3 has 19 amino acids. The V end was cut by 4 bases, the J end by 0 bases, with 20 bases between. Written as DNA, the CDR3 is TGCGCCAGCAGCCTCCGGGACTGGGGGGAGAGCTCCTATAATTCACCCCTCCACTTT. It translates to CASSLRDWGESSYNSPLHF.

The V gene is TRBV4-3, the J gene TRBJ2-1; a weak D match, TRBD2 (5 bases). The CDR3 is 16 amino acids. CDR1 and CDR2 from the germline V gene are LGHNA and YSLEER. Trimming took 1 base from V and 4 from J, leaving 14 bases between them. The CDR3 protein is CASSQVAFFGYNEQFF. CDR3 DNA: TGCGCCAGCAGCCAAGTAGCGTTTTTTGGGTACAATGAGCAGTTCTTC.

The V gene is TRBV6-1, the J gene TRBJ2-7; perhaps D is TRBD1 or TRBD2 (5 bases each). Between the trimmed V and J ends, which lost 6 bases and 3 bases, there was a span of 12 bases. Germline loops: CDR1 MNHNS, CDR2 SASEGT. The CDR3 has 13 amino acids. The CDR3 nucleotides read TGTGCCAGCAGGGGGGACGAGGACTACGAGCAGTACTTC. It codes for CASRGDEDYEQYF.

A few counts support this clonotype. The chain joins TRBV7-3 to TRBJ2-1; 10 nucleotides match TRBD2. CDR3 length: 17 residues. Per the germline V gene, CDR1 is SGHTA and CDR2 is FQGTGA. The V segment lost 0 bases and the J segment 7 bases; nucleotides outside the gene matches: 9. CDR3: CASSLTSSGGPGNEQFF. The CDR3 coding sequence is TGTGCCAGCAGCTTAACGTCTAGCGGGGGCCCAGGGAATGAGCAGTTCTTC.

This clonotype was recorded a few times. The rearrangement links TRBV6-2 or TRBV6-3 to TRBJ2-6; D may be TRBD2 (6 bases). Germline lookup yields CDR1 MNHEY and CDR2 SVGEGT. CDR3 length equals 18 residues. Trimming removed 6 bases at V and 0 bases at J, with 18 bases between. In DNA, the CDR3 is TGTGCCAGCAGGACCCCGGGGGACGGGCACTCTGGGGCCAACGTCCTGACTTTC. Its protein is CASRTPGDGHSGANVLTF.